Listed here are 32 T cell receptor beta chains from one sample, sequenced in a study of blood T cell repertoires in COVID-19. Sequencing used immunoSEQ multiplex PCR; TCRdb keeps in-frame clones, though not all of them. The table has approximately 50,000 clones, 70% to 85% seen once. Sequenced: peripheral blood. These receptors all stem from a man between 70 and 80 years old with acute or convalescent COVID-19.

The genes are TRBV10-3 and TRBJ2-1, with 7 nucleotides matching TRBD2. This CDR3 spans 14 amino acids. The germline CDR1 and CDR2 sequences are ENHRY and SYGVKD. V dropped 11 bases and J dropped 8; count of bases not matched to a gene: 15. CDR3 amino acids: CAARTRFLSDEQFF. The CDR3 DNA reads TGTGCCGCGCGGACTAGGTTTTTGTCGGATGAGCAGTTCTTC.

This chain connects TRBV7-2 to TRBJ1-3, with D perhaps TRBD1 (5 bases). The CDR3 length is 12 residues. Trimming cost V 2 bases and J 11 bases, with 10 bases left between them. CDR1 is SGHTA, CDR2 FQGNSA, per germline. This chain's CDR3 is CASSLSQGSIYF. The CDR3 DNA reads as TGTGCCAGCAGCTTATCTCAGGGCTCCATATATTTT.

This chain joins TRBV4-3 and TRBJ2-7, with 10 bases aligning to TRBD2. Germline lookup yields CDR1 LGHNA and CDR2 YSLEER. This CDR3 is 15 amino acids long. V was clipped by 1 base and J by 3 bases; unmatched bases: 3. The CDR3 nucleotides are TGCGCCAGCAGCCAAGGGCTAGCGGGAGACTACGAGCAGTACTTC. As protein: CASSQGLAGDYEQYF.

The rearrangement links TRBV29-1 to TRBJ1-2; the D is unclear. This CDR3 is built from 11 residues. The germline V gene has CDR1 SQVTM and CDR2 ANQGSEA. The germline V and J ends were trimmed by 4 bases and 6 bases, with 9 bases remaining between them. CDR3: CSVVAGNGYTF. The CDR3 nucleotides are TGCAGCGTTGTTGCGGGAAATGGCTACACCTTC.

The CDR3 loop is CASNPPSGLNTQYF. The CDR3 DNA is TGTGCCAGCAATCCACCCTCAGGCTTAAATACGCAGTATTTT. This chain uses TRBV27 with TRBJ2-3; D gene ambiguous. From germline, CDR1 is MNHEY and CDR2 SMNVEV (reference sequence). The CDR3 contains 14 residues. V was cut by 7 bases and J by 7 bases, with 18 bases left in between.

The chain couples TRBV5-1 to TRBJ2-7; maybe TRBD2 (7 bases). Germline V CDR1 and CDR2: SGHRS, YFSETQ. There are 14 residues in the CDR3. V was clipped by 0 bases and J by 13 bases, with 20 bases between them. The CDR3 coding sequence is TGCGCCAGCAGCTTGGCCGGGGGGCAGCCCCTGATTTACTTC. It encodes CASSLAGGQPLIYF.

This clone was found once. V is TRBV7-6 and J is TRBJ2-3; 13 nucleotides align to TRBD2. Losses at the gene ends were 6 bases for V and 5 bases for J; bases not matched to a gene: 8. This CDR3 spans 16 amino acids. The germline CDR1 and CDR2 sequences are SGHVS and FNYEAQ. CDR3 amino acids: CASRPGTSGDIDTQYF. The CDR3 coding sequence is TGTGCCAGCAGACCAGGGACTAGCGGGGACATAGATACGCAGTATTTT.

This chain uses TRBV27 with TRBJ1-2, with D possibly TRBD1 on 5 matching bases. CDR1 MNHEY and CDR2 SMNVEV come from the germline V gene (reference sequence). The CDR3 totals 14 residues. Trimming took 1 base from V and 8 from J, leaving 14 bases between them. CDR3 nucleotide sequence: TGTGCCAGCAGTTTATGGTCAGGGTCTTCCGGCTACACCTTC. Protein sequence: CASSLWSGSSGYTF.

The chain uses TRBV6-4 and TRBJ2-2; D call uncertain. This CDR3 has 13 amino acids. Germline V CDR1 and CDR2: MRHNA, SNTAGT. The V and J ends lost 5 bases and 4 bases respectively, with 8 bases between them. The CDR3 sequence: CASSPTSTGELFF. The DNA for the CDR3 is TGTGCCAGCAGTCCGACATCCACCGGGGAGCTGTTTTTT.

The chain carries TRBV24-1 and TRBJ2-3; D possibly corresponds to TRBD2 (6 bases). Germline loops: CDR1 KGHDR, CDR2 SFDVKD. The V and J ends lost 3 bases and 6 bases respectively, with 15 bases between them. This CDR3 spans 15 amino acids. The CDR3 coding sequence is TGTGCCACCAGTGATGTGACTAGTCCCCCGGATACGCAGTATTTT. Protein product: CATSDVTSPPDTQYF.

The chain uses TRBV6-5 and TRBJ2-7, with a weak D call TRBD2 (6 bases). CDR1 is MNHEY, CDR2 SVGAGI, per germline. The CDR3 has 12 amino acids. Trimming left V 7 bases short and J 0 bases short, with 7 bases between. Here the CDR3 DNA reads TGTGCCAGCACCGGGAGCTCCTACGAGCAGTACTTC. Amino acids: CASTGSSYEQYF.

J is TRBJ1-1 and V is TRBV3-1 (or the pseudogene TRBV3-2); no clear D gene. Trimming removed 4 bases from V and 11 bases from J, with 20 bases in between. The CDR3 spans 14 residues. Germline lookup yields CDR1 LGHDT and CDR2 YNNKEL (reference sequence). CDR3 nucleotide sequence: TGTGCCAGCAGCCCGCCGAGAGGGTCCCCTGGGGCTTTCTTT. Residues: CASSPPRGSPGAFF.

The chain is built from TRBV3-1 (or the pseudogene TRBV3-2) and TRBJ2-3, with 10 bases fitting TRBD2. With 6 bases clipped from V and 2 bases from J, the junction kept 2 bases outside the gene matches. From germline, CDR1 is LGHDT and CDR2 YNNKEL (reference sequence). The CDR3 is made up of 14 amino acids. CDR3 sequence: CASRLAGTTDTQYF. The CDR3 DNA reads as TGTGCCAGCAGACTAGCGGGGACCACAGATACGCAGTATTTT.

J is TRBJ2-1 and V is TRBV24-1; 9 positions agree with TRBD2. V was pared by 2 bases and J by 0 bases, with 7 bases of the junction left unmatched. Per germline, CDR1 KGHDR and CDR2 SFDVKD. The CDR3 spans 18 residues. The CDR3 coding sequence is TGTGCCACCAGTGATTCCACGGGGCGGGAGGGCTCCTACAATGAGCAGTTCTTC. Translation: CATSDSTGREGSYNEQFF.

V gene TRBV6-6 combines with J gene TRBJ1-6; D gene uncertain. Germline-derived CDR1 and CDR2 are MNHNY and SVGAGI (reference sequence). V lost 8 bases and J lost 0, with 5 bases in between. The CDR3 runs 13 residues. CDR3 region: CASGSSYNSPLHF. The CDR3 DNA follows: TGTGCCAGCGGCAGCTCCTATAATTCACCCCTCCACTTT.

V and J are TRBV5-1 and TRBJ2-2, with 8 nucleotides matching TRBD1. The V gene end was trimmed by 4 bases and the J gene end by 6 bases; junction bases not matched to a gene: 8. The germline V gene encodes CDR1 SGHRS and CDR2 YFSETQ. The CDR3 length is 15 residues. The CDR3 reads CASSGPQGASGELFF. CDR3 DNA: TGCGCCAGCAGCGGGCCGCAGGGGGCTTCCGGGGAGCTGTTTTTT.

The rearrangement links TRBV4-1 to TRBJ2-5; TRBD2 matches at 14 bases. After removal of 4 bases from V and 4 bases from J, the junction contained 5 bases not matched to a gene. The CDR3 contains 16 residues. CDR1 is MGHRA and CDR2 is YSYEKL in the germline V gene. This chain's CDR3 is CASSRWGLAGAETQYF. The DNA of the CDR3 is TGCGCCAGCAGCCGGTGGGGACTAGCGGGGGCAGAGACCCAGTACTTC.

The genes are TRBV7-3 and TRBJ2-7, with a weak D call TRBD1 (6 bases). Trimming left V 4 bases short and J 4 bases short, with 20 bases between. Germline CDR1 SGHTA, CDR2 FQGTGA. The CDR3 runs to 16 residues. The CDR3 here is CASSWDGDTGLYEQYF. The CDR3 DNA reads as TGTGCCAGCAGCTGGGATGGAGATACAGGGTTGTACGAGCAGTACTTC.

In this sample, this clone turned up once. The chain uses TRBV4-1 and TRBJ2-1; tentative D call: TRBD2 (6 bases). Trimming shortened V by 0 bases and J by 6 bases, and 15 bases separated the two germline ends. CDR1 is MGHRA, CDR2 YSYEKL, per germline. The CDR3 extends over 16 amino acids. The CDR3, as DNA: TGCGCCAGCAGCCAAGAAAAAGCGGGCAGCTTCAATGAGCAGTTCTTC. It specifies CASSQEKAGSFNEQFF.

The CDR3 nucleotides read TGCGCCAGCAGCCAACTGGACAGGAGCACTGAAGCTTTCTTT. Translated, it gives CASSQLDRSTEAFF. V gene TRBV5-1 combines with J gene TRBJ1-1; TRBD1 agrees at 7 bases. Germline CDR1 SGHRS, CDR2 YFSETQ. V lost 4 bases to trimming and J lost 4 bases; unmatched junction nucleotides: 7. This CDR3 is built from 14 residues.

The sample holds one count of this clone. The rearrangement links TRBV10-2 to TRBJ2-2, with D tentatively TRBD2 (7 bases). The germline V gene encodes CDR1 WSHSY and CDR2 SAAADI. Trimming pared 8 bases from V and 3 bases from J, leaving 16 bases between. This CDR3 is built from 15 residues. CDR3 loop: CASGGGGPDTGELFF. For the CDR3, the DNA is TGCGCCAGCGGTGGGGGGGGCCCGGACACCGGGGAGCTGTTTTTT.

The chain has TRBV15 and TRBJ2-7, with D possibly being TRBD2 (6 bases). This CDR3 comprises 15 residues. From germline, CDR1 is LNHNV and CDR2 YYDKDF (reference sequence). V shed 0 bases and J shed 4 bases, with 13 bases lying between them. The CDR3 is CATSREGGRLYEQYF. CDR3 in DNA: TGTGCCACCAGCAGAGAAGGAGGGAGGCTTTACGAGCAGTACTTC.

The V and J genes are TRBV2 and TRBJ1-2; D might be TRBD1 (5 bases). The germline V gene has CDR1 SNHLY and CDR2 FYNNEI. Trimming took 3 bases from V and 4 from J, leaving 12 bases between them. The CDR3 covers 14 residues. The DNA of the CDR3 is TGTGCCAGCAGTGAGGGGGACTGGTCCTATGGCTACACCTTC. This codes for CASSEGDWSYGYTF.

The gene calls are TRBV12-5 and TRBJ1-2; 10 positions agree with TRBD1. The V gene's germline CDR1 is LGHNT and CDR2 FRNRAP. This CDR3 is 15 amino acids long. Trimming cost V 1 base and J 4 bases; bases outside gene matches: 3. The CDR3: CASGLGTGGGYGYTF. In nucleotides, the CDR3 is TGTGCTAGTGGTTTGGGGACAGGGGGGGGCTATGGCTACACCTTC.

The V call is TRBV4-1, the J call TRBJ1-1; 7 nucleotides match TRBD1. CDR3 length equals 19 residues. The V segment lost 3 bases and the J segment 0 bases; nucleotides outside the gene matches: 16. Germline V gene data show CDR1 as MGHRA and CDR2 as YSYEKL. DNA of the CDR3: TGCGCCAGCAGCCATACGGTCGCAACAGGGGACGACATGAACACTGAAGCTTTCTTT. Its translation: CASSHTVATGDDMNTEAFF.

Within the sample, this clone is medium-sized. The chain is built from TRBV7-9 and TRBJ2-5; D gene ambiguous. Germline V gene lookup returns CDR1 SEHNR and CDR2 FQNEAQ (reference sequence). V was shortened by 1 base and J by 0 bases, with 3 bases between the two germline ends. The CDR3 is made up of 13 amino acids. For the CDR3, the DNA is TGTGCCAGCAGCTTAGTATACCAAGAGACCCAGTACTTC. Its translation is CASSLVYQETQYF.

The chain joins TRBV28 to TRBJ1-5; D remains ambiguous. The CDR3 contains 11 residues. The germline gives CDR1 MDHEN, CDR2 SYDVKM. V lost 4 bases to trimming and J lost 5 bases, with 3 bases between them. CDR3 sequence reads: CASSSYQPQHF. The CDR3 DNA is TGTGCCAGCAGTTCCTATCAGCCCCAGCATTTT.

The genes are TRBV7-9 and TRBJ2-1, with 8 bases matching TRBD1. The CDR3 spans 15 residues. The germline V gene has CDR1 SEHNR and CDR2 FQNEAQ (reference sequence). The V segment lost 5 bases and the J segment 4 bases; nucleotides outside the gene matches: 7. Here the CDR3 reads CASSIGQGLYNEQFF. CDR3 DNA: TGTGCCAGCAGCATTGGACAGGGCCTTTACAATGAGCAGTTCTTC.

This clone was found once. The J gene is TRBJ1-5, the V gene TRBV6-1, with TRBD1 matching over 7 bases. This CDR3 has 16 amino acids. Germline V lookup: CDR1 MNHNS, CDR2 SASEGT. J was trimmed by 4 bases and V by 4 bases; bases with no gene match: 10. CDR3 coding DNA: TGTGCCAGCAGTGCCATCACAGGGGTTACGAATCAGCCCCAGCATTTT. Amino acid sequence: CASSAITGVTNQPQHF.

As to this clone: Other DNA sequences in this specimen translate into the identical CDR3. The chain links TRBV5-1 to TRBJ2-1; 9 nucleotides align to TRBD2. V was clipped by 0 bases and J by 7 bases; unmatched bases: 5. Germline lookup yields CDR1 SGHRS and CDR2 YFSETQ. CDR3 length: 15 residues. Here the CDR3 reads CASSLGAGGPNEQFF. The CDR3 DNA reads TGCGCCAGCAGCTTGGGGGCGGGGGGGCCTAATGAGCAGTTCTTC.

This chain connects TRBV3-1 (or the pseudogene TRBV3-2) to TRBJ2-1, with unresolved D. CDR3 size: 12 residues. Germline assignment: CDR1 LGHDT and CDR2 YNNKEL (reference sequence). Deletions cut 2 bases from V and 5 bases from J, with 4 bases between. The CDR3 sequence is CASSQNNNEQFF. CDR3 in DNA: TGTGCCAGCAGCCAAAATAACAATGAGCAGTTCTTC.

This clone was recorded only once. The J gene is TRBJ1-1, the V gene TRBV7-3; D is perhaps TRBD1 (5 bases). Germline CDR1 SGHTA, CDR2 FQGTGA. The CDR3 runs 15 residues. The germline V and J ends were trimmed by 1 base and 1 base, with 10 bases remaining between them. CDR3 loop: CASSLKAGWNTEAFF. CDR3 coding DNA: TGTGCCAGCAGCTTAAAGGCAGGGTGGAACACTGAAGCTTTCTTT.